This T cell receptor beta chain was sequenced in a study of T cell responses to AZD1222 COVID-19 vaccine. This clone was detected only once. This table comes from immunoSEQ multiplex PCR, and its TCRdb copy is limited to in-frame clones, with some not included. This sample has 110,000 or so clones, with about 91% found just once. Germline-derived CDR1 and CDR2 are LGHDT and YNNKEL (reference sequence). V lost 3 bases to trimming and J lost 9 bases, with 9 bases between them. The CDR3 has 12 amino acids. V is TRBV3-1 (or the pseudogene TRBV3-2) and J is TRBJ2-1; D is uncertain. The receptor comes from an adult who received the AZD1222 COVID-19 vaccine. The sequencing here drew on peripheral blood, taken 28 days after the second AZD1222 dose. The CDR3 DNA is TGTGCCAGCAGCCACATTAGCCTTGAGCAGTTCTTC. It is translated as CASSHISLEQFF.